What follows are 32 T cell receptor beta chains derived from one specimen sequenced in a study of beta chain features in type 1 diabetes. Study observations and caveats: Moderate yet significant TCRB CDR3 shortening was seen in Type 1 diabetes patients in all four CD4+ subsets.

Their antigen targets remain unknown. Expressed TCRB transcripts were sequenced because the entire RNA isolate underwent reverse transcription. Libraries were prepared by immunoSEQ multiplex PCR; TCRdb keeps only in-frame clonotypes and omits some of them. This sample yields a few hundred thousand clones, of which more than 15% are seen a single time; about 0.092% belongs to the top ten. Sequencing was carried out using naive CD4+ T cells from blood. These receptors were collected from a man aged 30 to 45 with type 1 diabetes.

This chain uses TRBV2 with TRBJ1-2; D remains ambiguous. Germline V gene data show CDR1 as SNHLY and CDR2 as FYNNEI. V lost 0 bases and J 1 base, leaving 3 bases between the germline ends. The CDR3 covers 13 residues. The CDR3 here is CASSEARNYGYTF. The DNA for the CDR3 is TGTGCCAGCAGTGAAGCACGTAACTATGGCTACACCTTC.

In this sample, this clone turned up a few times. CDR3 sequence reads: CAIPEPWTSTYEQYF. Here the CDR3 DNA reads TGTGCCATCCCCGAACCGTGGACTAGCACCTACGAGCAGTACTTC. This chain uses TRBV19 with TRBJ2-7, with TRBD2 matching 8 bases. The germline V gene encodes CDR1 LNHDA and CDR2 SQIVND (reference sequence). There are 15 residues in the CDR3. Unmatched junction bases numbered 13, after V lost 10 bases and J lost 2 bases.

This clone was picked up a small number of times. This chain uses TRBV7-9 with TRBJ2-3, with unresolved D. Trimming cost V 10 bases and J 0 bases, with 5 bases left between them. This CDR3 region has 11 residues. CDR1 and CDR2 from the germline V gene are SEHNR and FQNEAQ (reference sequence). CDR3 nucleotides: TGTGCCACTGACAGCACAGATACGCAGTATTTT. It translates to CATDSTDTQYF.

The sample holds a few counts of this clone. This chain uses TRBV30 with TRBJ2-3; TRBD2 agrees at 8 bases. The germline gives CDR1 GTSNPN, CDR2 SVGIG (reference sequence). The V and J ends lost 3 bases and 14 bases, in that order; junction bases with no gene match: 7. The CDR3 sequence is 11 residues long. Here the CDR3 reads CAWSQAGVLYF. The CDR3 nucleotides are TGTGCCTGGAGCCAAGCGGGAGTTTTGTATTTT. Full variable domain (missing parts from reference TRBV30 and TRBJ2-3): SQTIHQWPATLVQPVGSPLSLECTVEGTSNPNLYWYRQAAGRGLQLLFYSVGIGQISSEVPQNLSASRPQDRQFILSSKKLLLSDSGFYLCAWSQAGVLYFGPGTRLTVL.

This clone was seen a handful of times. This chain links TRBV7-9 with TRBJ2-1; 10 bases fit TRBD1. The J segment lost 10 bases and the V segment lost 3 bases, leaving 6 bases of the junction unmatched. Germline assignment: CDR1 SEHNR and CDR2 FQNEAQ (reference sequence). CDR3 length equals 14 residues. CDR3 sequence: CASSFWDRGPEQFF. In DNA form, the CDR3 reads TGTGCCAGCAGCTTTTGGGACAGGGGCCCGGAGCAGTTCTTC.

This clone was counted between two and nine times. J is TRBJ2-1 and V is TRBV30, with TRBD1 as a possible D gene (5 bases). CDR3 length equals 13 residues. The germline V gene has CDR1 GTSNPN and CDR2 SVGIG (reference sequence). Trimming stripped 4 bases from V and 0 bases from J, with 7 bases between. DNA for the CDR3: TGTGCCTGGACAAGGGGCTCCTACAATGAGCAGTTCTTC. Protein sequence: CAWTRGSYNEQFF.

The chain carries TRBV15 and TRBJ2-3; no clear D. This CDR3 comprises 11 residues. Between the trimmed V and J ends, which lost 4 bases and 3 bases, there was a span of 2 bases. Per germline, CDR1 LNHNV and CDR2 YYDKDF (reference sequence). Here the CDR3 DNA reads TGTGCCACCAGCATGACAGATACGCAGTATTTT. Translation: CATSMTDTQYF.

This clone appeared a few times. Other DNA sequences from this sample encode an identical CDR3 as well. The J gene is TRBJ2-1, the V gene TRBV14, with unresolved D. V dropped 1 base and J dropped 4 bases, with 2 bases sitting between them. The CDR3 length is 12 residues. The germline gives CDR1 SGHDN, CDR2 FVKESK. CDR3 sequence (DNA): TGTGCCAGCAGCCAAGGTTACAATGAGCAGTTCTTC. Translated, it gives CASSQGYNEQFF.

This clone was detected only a few times. The V gene is TRBV23-1, the J gene TRBJ2-1; no reliable D call. Being an ORF, TRBV23-1 has a function that is uncertain. CDR3 size: 14 residues. With 3 bases removed from V and 5 bases from J, the gap between germline ends came to 11 bases. The CDR3 region is CASSHPQDDNEQFF. DNA for the CDR3: TGCGCCAGCAGTCATCCCCAGGATGACAATGAGCAGTTCTTC.

This clone was seen more than once but under ten times. This chain connects TRBV29-1 to TRBJ1-5, with 8 bases matching TRBD1. Germline V gives CDR1 SQVTM, CDR2 ANQGSEA. CDR3 length: 13 residues. V dropped 6 bases and J dropped 3; count of bases not matched to a gene: 4. CDR3 sequence (DNA): TGCAGCGTCGGGGGACAGGTCAATCAGCCCCAGCATTTT. This gives the protein CSVGGQVNQPQHF.

The chain uses TRBV4-2 and TRBJ1-2; D gene unclear. CDR1 and CDR2 from the germline V gene are LGHNA and YNFKEQ. The CDR3 spans 12 residues. With 0 bases removed from V and 7 bases from J, the gap between germline ends came to 6 bases. DNA of the CDR3: TGTGCCAGCAGCCAAGATGAGCGTGGCTACACCTTC. It specifies CASSQDERGYTF.

The chain couples TRBV9 to TRBJ2-1; 7 bases fit TRBD1. Germline assignment: CDR1 SGDLS and CDR2 YYNGEE. This CDR3 spans 15 amino acids. V dropped 0 bases and J dropped 2; count of bases not matched to a gene: 2. CDR3 nucleotides: TGTGCCAGCAGCGTAGAGGGACAGCCCTACAATGAGCAGTTCTTC. Translated: CASSVEGQPYNEQFF.

The chain links TRBV15 to TRBJ2-7; 13 positions match TRBD2. There are 17 residues in the CDR3. Trimming cost V 5 bases and J 0 bases; bases outside gene matches: 7. The germline CDR1 and CDR2 sequences are LNHNV and YYDKDF (reference sequence). CDR3 protein: CATSVAGLAGVSYEQYF. The CDR3 bases are TGTGCCACCAGCGTCGCCGGACTAGCGGGAGTCTCCTACGAGCAGTACTTC.

The genes are TRBV7-2 and TRBJ2-3; D is undetermined. Trimming stripped 0 bases from V and 2 bases from J, with 9 bases between. CDR3 size: 15 residues. CDR1 and CDR2 from the germline V gene are SGHTA and FQGNSA. The CDR3 DNA is TGTGCCAGCAGCTTAGCGGCGGTACCCACAGATACGCAGTATTTT. It codes for CASSLAAVPTDTQYF.

This clone was detected only a few times. The CDR3 DNA follows: TGTGCCAGCAGTTTATGGGGACAGGTGGAGACCCAGTACTTC. Its translation is CASSLWGQVETQYF. The V call is TRBV27, the J call TRBJ2-5; 8 bases are a match to TRBD1. CDR3 length: 14 amino acids. V lost 1 base, J lost 5 bases, and 3 bases stayed unmatched. The germline CDR1 and CDR2 sequences are MNHEY and SMNVEV (reference sequence).

This clone was observed a few times. The J gene is TRBJ2-7, the V gene TRBV30, with D unclear. Per germline, CDR1 GTSNPN and CDR2 SVGIG (reference sequence). The CDR3 is made up of 11 amino acids. Trimming took off 0 bases at V and 5 bases at J, with 5 bases between the two ends. The CDR3 DNA follows: TGTGCCTGGAGTGTAAGGCACGAGCAGTACTTC. The encoded protein is CAWSVRHEQYF. Filled out from reference TRBV30 and TRBJ2-7, the complete variable domain reads SQTIHQWPATLVQPVGSPLSLECTVEGTSNPNLYWYRQAAGRGLQLLFYSVGIGQISSEVPQNLSASRPQDRQFILSSKKLLLSDSGFYLCAWSVRHEQYFGPGTRLTVT.

The chain uses TRBV5-4 and TRBJ2-1; tentatively, D is TRBD1 or TRBD2 (5 bases each). The CDR3 contains 16 residues. V was clipped by 2 bases and J by 3 bases, with 15 bases between them. Germline V gene data show CDR1 as SGHNT and CDR2 as YYREEE (reference sequence). The CDR3 protein is CASSFQGLGSYNEQFF. Written as DNA, the CDR3 is TGTGCCAGCAGCTTCCAGGGTCTGGGGAGCTACAATGAGCAGTTCTTC.

This clone was seen a few times. The V and J genes are TRBV30 and TRBJ2-5; TRBD2 matches 9 bases. Germline assignment: CDR1 GTSNPN and CDR2 SVGIG (reference sequence). The CDR3 has 16 residues. V was clipped by 4 bases and J by 6 bases; unmatched bases: 15. The CDR3 nucleotides are TGTGCCTGGATCCCCGGAATAGCGGGAGAGAGTAAGACCCAGTACTTC. Its protein is CAWIPGIAGESKTQYF.

This clone was recorded once. This chain uses TRBV15 with TRBJ2-7; possibly TRBD2 for D (5 bases). Trimming took 1 base from V and 3 from J, leaving 13 bases between them. The CDR3 is 15 residues long. Germline loops: CDR1 LNHNV, CDR2 YYDKDF (reference sequence). CDR3 in amino acids: CATSRASEGFYEQYF. The CDR3 DNA reads as TGTGCCACCAGCAGAGCCAGCGAGGGATTCTACGAGCAGTACTTC.

V gene TRBV4-3 combines with J gene TRBJ2-5; D uncertain. V gave up 1 base and J gave up 5 bases, with 8 bases separating them. The CDR3 loop spans 13 amino acids. Germline V gives CDR1 LGHNA, CDR2 YSLEER. CDR3 region: CASSQAGGETQYF. CDR3 nucleotide sequence: TGCGCCAGCAGCCAAGCTGGTGGGGAGACCCAGTACTTC.

The V gene is TRBV5-1, the J gene TRBJ2-7; 7 bases are a match to TRBD1. The V segment lost 1 base and the J segment 4 bases; nucleotides outside the gene matches: 14. Germline lookup yields CDR1 SGHRS and CDR2 YFSETQ. The CDR3 extends over 17 amino acids. The chain's CDR3 is CASSLFVVWDSTYEQYF. The CDR3 nucleotides read TGCGCCAGCAGCTTGTTCGTCGTATGGGACAGCACGTACGAGCAGTACTTC.

This CDR3 is CASSFGLNTEAFF. The CDR3 nucleotides read TGTGCCAGCAGCTTCGGGCTGAACACTGAAGCTTTCTTT. The chain links TRBV28 to TRBJ1-1; D unclear. CDR3 length: 13 amino acids. CDR1 and CDR2 (germline): MDHEN, SYDVKM. V lost 6 bases and J 0 bases, leaving 8 bases between the germline ends.

This clone was picked up a small number of times. The gene calls are TRBV25-1 and TRBJ2-7, with TRBD1 as a possible D gene (5 bases). V was shortened by 5 bases and J by 3 bases, with 14 bases between the two germline ends. This CDR3 is built from 14 residues. Germline V lookup: CDR1 MGHDK, CDR2 SYGVNS. CDR3 region: CASSSPRAIYEQYF. The CDR3 DNA reads as TGTGCCAGCAGTAGCCCCAGGGCTATCTACGAGCAGTACTTC.

The chain uses TRBV7-9 and TRBJ2-5; 11 nucleotides line up with TRBD2. Germline V gene data show CDR1 as SEHNR and CDR2 as FQNEAQ (reference sequence). The CDR3 is 13 residues long. V shed 8 bases, J shed 3 bases, and the junction held 2 bases outside the gene matches. The CDR3, as DNA: TGTGCCAGCTCGACTAGCGGGAAAGAGACCCAGTACTTC. The encoded protein is CASSTSGKETQYF.

CDR3 nucleotide sequence: TGTGCCAGCAGCCCGGAGGGGGACTCCTACAATGAGCAGTTCTTC. This sequence encodes CASSPEGDSYNEQFF. This rearrangement joins TRBV9 to TRBJ2-1; either TRBD1 or TRBD2 may fit D (6 bases each). V lost 4 bases, J lost 0 bases, and 11 bases lay in between. Germline values: CDR1 SGDLS, CDR2 YYNGEE. CDR3 length: 15 amino acids.

This clone came up a few times. The chain couples TRBV28 to TRBJ2-1; D may be TRBD1 (6 bases). The V end was cut by 8 bases, the J end by 0 bases, with 11 bases between. The CDR3 runs 14 residues. The germline V gene encodes CDR1 MDHEN and CDR2 SYDVKM. The CDR3 spells CASWTANSYNEQFF. DNA for the CDR3: TGTGCCAGCTGGACAGCCAACTCCTACAATGAGCAGTTCTTC.

The chain couples TRBV9 to TRBJ2-3, with D perhaps TRBD2 (6 bases). V was clipped by 3 bases and J by 3 bases, with 14 bases between them. CDR3 size: 15 residues. The V gene's germline CDR1 is SGDLS and CDR2 YYNGEE. The CDR3 sequence: CASSAAPRGTDTQYF. The DNA for the CDR3 is TGTGCCAGCAGCGCCGCTCCGCGGGGAACAGATACGCAGTATTTT.

The chain is built from TRBV20-1 and TRBJ2-1; D ambiguous. Per germline, CDR1 DFQATT and CDR2 SNEGSKA (reference sequence). This CDR3 comprises 11 residues. V lost 5 bases, J lost 7 bases, and 9 bases lay in between. CDR3 residues: CSAEATNEQFF. The CDR3 DNA sequence: TGCAGTGCTGAAGCCACGAATGAGCAGTTCTTC.

This clone was seen a handful of times. The same CDR3 also results from other DNA sequences found in this sample. V is TRBV30 and J is TRBJ1-1; perhaps TRBD1 as D (5 bases). The CDR3 consists of 11 residues. V dropped 2 bases and J dropped 8 bases, with 9 bases sitting between them. The V gene's germline CDR1 is GTSNPN and CDR2 SVGIG (reference sequence). This chain's CDR3 is CAWSPRQEAFF. The CDR3 DNA reads TGTGCCTGGAGTCCCCGACAGGAAGCTTTCTTT.

V gene TRBV4-1 combines with J gene TRBJ1-5; a possible D gene is TRBD1 (6 bases). There are 15 residues in the CDR3. Germline V lookup: CDR1 MGHRA, CDR2 YSYEKL. The V and J ends lost 0 bases and 1 base respectively, with 7 bases between them. CDR3 protein: CASSQDGGSNQPQHF. For the CDR3, the DNA is TGCGCCAGCAGCCAAGATGGGGGCAGCAATCAGCCCCAGCATTTT.

This chain connects TRBV29-1 to TRBJ2-7, with TRBD1 identical over 8 bases. The CDR3 extends over 13 amino acids. After removal of 7 bases from V and 6 bases from J, the junction contained 11 bases not matched to a gene. CDR1 and CDR2 from the germline V gene are SQVTM and ANQGSEA. The CDR3 sequence: CSAVGGQVGEQYF. In DNA, the CDR3 is TGCAGCGCAGTAGGGGGACAGGTAGGCGAGCAGTACTTC.

This clone has just a few counts. The chain couples TRBV7-2 to TRBJ2-2; no clear D. The CDR3 loop spans 14 amino acids. Trimming took 1 base from V and 0 from J, leaving 3 bases between them. CDR1 and CDR2 from the germline V gene are SGHTA and FQGNSA. CDR3 nucleotides: TGTGCCAGCAGCTTAGAACCGAACACCGGGGAGCTGTTTTTT. It yields the protein CASSLEPNTGELFF.